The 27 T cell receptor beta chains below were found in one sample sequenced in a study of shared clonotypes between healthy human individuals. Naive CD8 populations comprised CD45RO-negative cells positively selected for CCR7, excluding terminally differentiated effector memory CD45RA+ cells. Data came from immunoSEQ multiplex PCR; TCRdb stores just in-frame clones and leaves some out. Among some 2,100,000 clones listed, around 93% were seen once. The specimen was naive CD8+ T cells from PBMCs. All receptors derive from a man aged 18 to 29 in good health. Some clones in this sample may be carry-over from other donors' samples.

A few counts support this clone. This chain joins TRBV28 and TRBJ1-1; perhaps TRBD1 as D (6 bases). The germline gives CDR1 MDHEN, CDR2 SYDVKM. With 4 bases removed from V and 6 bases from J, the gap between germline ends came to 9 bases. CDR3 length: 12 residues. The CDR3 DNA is TGTGCCAGCAGTTGGAGGACAGCTGAAGCTTTCTTT. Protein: CASSWRTAEAFF.

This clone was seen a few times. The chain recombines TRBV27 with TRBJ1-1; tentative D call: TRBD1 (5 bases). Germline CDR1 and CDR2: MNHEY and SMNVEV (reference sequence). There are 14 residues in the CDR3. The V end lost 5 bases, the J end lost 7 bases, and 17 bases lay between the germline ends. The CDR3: CASSIGTRGGEAFF. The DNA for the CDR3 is TGTGCCAGCAGTATCGGGACTCGGGGAGGTGAAGCTTTCTTT.

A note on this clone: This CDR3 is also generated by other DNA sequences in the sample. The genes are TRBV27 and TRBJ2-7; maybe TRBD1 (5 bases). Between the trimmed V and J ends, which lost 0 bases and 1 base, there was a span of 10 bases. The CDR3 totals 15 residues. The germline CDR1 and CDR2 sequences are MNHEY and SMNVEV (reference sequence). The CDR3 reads CASSLSPGSSYEQYF. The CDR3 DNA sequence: TGTGCCAGCAGTTTATCGCCAGGGTCGTCCTACGAGCAGTACTTC.

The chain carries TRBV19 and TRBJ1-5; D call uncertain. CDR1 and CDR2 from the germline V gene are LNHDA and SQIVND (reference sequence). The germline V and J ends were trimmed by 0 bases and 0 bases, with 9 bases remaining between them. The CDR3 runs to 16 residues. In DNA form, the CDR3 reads TGTGCCAGTAGTATAGATCAACGGTATAGCAATCAGCCCCAGCATTTT. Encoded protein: CASSIDQRYSNQPQHF.

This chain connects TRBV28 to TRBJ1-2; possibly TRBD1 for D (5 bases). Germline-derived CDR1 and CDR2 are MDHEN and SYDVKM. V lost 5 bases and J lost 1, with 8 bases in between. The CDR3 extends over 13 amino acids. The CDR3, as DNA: TGTGCCAGCAGTCCTGACAGTAACTATGGCTACACCTTC. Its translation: CASSPDSNYGYTF.

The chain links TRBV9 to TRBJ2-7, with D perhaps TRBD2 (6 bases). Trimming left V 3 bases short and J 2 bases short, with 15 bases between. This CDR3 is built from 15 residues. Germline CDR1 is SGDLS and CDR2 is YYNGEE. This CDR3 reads CASSGDFQSPYEQYF. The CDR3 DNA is TGTGCCAGCAGCGGGGACTTTCAGTCCCCCTACGAGCAGTACTTC. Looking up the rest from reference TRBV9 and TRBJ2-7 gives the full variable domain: DSGVTQTPKHLITATGQRVTLRCSPRSGDLSVYWYQQSLDQGLQFLIQYYNGEERAKGNILERFSAQQFPDLHSELNLSSLELGDSALYFCASSGDFQSPYEQYFGPGTRLTVT.

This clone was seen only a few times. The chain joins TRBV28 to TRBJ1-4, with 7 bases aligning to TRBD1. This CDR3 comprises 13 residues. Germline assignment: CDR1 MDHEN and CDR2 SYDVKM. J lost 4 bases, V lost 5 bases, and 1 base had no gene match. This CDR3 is CASSRQGNEKLFF. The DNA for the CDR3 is TGTGCCAGCAGTAGACAGGGTAATGAAAAACTGTTTTTT. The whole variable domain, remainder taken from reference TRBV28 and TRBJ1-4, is DVKVTQSSRYLVKRTGEKVFLECVQDMDHENMFWYRQDPGLGLRLIYFSYDVKMKEKGDIPEGYSVSREKKERFSLILESASTNQTSMYLCASSRQGNEKLFFGSGTQLSVL.

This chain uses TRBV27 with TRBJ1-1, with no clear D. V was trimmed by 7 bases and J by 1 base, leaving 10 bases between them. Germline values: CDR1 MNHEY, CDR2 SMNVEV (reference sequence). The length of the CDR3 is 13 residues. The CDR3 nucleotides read TGTGCCAGCAAACCTCCTCAGAACACTGAAGCTTTCTTT. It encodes CASKPPQNTEAFF.

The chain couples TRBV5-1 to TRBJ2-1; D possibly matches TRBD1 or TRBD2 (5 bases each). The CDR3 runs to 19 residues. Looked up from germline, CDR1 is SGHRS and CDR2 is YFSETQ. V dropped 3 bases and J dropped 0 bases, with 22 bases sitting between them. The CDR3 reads CASSSYRRGEDSSYNEQFF. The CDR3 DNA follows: TGCGCCAGCAGCTCTTATAGACGAGGGGAAGATAGCTCCTACAATGAGCAGTTCTTC. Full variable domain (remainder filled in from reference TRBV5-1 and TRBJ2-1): KAGVTQTPRYLIKTRGQQVTLSCSPISGHRSVSWYQQTPGQGLQFLFEYFSETQRNKGNFPGRFSGRQFSNSRSEMNVSTLELGDSALYLCASSSYRRGEDSSYNEQFFGPGTRLTVL.

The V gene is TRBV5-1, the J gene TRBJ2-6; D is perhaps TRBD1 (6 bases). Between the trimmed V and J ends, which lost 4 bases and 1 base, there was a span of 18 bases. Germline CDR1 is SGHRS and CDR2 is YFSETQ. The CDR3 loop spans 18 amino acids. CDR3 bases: TGCGCCAGCAGCCTCCCCACAGGGTCCGTATCTGGGGCCAACGTCCTGACTTTC. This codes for CASSLPTGSVSGANVLTF.

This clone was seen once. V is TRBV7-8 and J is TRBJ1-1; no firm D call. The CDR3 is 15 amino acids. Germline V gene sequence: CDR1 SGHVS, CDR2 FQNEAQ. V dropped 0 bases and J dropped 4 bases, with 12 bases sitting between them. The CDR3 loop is CASSLAIPGGTEAFF. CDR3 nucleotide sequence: TGTGCCAGCAGCTTAGCGATTCCCGGAGGCACTGAAGCTTTCTTT. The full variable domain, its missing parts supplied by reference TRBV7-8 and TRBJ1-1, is GAGVSQSPRYKVAKRGQDVALRCDPISGHVSLFWYQQALGQGPEFLTYFQNEAQLDKSGLPSDRFFAERPEGSVSTLKIQRTQQEDSAVYLCASSLAIPGGTEAFFGQGTRLTVV.

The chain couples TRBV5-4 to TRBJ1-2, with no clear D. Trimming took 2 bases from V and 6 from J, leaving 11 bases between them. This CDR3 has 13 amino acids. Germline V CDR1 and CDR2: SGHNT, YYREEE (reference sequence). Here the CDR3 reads CASSLIGEDGYTF. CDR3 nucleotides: TGTGCCAGCAGCTTAATTGGTGAGGATGGCTACACCTTC. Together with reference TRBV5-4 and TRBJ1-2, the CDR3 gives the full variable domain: ETGVTQSPTHLIKTRGQQVTLRCSSQSGHNTVSWYQQALGQGPQFIFQYYREEENGRGNFPPRFSGLQFPNYSSELNVNALELDDSALYLCASSLIGEDGYTFGSGTRLTVV.

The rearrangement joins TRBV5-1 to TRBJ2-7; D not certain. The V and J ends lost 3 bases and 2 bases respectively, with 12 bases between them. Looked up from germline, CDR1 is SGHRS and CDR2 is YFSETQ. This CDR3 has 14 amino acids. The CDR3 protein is CASSWRRGAYEQYF. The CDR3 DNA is TGCGCCAGCAGCTGGCGCCGAGGCGCCTACGAGCAGTACTTC.

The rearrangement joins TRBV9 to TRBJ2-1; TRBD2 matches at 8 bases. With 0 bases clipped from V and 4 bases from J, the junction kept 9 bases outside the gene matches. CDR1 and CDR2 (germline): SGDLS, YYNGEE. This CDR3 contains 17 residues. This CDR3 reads CASSVAASGPSYNEQFF. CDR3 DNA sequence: TGTGCCAGCAGCGTAGCTGCTAGCGGGCCCTCTTACAATGAGCAGTTCTTC.

Here the CDR3 DNA reads TGTGCCAGCAGCCCTGGGTCCAAGGGGCAGTATTTT. It codes for CASSPGSKGQYF. This chain links TRBV28 with TRBJ2-3; no firm D call. Between the trimmed V and J ends, which lost 6 bases and 11 bases, there was a span of 15 bases. Germline V lookup: CDR1 MDHEN, CDR2 SYDVKM. The CDR3 spans 12 residues.

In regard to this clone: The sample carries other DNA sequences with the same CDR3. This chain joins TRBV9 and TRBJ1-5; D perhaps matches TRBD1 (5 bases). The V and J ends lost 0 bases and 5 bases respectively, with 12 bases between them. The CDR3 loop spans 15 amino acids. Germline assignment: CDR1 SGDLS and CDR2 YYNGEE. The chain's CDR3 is CASSVGGGRDQPQHF. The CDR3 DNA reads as TGTGCCAGCAGCGTAGGTGGGGGGAGGGATCAGCCCCAGCATTTT.

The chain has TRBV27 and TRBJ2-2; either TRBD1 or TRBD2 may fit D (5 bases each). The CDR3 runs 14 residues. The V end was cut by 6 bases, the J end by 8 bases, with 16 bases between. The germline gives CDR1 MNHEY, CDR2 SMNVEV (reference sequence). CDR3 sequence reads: CASRSRDETGELFF. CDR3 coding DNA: TGTGCCAGCAGGAGTAGGGACGAGACTGGGGAGCTGTTTTTT.

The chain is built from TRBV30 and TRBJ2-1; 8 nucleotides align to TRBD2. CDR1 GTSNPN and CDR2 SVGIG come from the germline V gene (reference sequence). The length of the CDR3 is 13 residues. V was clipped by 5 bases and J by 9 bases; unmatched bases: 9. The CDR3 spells CAWAGTSFGEQFF. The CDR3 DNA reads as TGTGCCTGGGCCGGGACTAGTTTCGGTGAGCAGTTCTTC. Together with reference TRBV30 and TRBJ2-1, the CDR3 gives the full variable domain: SQTIHQWPATLVQPVGSPLSLECTVEGTSNPNLYWYRQAAGRGLQLLFYSVGIGQISSEVPQNLSASRPQDRQFILSSKKLLLSDSGFYLCAWAGTSFGEQFFGPGTRLTVL.

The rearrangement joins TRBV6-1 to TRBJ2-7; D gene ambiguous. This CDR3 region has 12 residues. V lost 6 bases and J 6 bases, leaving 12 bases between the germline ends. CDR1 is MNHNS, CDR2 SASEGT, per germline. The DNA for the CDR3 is TGTGCCAGCAGGGCCTGGGTAGGCGAGCAGTACTTC. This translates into CASRAWVGEQYF.

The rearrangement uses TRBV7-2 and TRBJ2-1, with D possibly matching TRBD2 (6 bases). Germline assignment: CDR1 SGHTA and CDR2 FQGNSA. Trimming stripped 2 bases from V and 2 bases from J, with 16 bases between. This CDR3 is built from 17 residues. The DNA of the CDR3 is TGTGCCAGCAGCTTAATGTGGGTCGGGAGTGCCTACAATGAGCAGTTCTTC. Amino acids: CASSLMWVGSAYNEQFF.

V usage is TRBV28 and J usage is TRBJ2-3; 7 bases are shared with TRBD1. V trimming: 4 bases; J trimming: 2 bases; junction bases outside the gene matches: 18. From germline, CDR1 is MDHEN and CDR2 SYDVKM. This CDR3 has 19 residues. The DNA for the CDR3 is TGTGCCAGCAGTTCCCTCAGCCCTCTGGGGACAGCATTCACAGATACGCAGTATTTT. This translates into CASSSLSPLGTAFTDTQYF. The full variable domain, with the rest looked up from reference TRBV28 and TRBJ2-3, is DVKVTQSSRYLVKRTGEKVFLECVQDMDHENMFWYRQDPGLGLRLIYFSYDVKMKEKGDIPEGYSVSREKKERFSLILESASTNQTSMYLCASSSLSPLGTAFTDTQYFGPGTRLTVL.

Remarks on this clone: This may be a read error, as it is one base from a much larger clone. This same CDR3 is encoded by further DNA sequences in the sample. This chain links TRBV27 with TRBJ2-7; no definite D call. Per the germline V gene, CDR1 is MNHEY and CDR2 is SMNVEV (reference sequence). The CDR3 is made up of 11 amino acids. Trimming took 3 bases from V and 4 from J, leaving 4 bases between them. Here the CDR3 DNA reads TGTGCCAGCAGTTTTGGTTACGAGCAGTACTTC. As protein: CASSFGYEQYF.

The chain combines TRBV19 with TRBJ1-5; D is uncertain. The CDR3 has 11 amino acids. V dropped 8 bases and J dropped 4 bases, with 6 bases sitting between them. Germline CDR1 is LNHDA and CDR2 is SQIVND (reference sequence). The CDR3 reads CASGVNQPQHF. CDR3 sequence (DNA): TGTGCCAGTGGGGTAAATCAGCCCCAGCATTTT.

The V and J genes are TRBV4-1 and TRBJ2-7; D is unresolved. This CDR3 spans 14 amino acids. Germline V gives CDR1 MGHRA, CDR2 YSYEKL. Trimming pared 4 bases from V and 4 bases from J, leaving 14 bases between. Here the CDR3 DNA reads TGCGCCAGCAGCCCATACCCCGCCGGGTACGAGCAGTACTTC. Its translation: CASSPYPAGYEQYF.

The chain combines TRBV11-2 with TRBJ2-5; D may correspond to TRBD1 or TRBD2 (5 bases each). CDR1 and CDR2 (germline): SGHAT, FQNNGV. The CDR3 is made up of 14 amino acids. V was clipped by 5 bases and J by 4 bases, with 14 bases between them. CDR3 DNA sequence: TGTGCCAGCAGCAGGACACCGGCGGGAGAGACCCAGTACTTC. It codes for CASSRTPAGETQYF.

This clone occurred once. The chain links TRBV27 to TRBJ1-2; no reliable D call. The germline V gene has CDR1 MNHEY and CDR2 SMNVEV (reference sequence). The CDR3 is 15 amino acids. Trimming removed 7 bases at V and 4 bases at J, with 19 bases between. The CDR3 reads CASTLRTGSTYGYTF. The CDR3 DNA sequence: TGTGCCAGCACTCTTAGAACCGGGTCCACCTATGGCTACACCTTC.

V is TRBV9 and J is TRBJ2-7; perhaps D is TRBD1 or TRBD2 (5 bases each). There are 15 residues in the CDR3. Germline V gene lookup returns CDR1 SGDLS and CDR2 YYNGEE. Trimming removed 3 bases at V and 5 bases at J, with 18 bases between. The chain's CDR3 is CASSAWDRSGDEQYF. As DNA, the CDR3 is TGTGCCAGCAGCGCATGGGACCGATCAGGTGACGAGCAGTACTTC.